This is a list of T cell receptor beta chains from one sample in a study of shared clonotypes between healthy human individuals. Sequencing used immunoSEQ multiplex PCR; TCRdb keeps in-frame clones, though not all of them. The table lists over a million clones, about 77% of them singletons. The sequencing sample was made of memory CD4+ T cells sorted from blood. The receptors originated from a man aged 18-30 years in good health. CDR3s include the opening cysteine and the closing phenylalanine or tryptophan. The order of the fields is J gene, V gene, clone size, D gene, CDR3 protein, CDR3 DNA. The D gene is left open where the match is weak. Not all rows give a size; the values are once, few, many and, for expanded clones, a class.

TRBJ1-6,TRBV30,-,TRBD1,CAWIGQGKLTINSPLHF,TGTGCCTGGATTGGACAGGGTAAACTGACTATTAATTCACCCCTCCACTTT
TRBJ2-7,TRBV28,-,-,CASTARAVEQYF,TGTGCCAGCACCGCGCGGGCGGTCGAGCAGTACTTC
TRBJ1-5,TRBV10-1,-,TRBD1,CASSDSTGGSEPQHF,TGCGCCAGCAGTGATTCGACAGGGGGCAGTGAGCCCCAGCATTTT
TRBJ1-2,TRBV30,few,TRBD1,CAWTAGQGAYGYTF,TGTGCCTGGACCGCGGGACAGGGGGCCTATGGCTACACCTTC
TRBJ1-3,TRBV7-2,-,TRBD1,CASSRDSGNTIYF,TGTGCCAGCAGCCGGGACAGCGGAAACACCATATATTTT
TRBJ2-7,TRBV4-3,-,TRBD1,CASSQEANGQGIQYEQYF,TGCGCCAGCAGCCAAGAAGCCAACGGACAGGGAATTCAATACGAGCAGTACTTC
TRBJ1-1,TRBV19,-,-,CASTSGRAEAFF,TGTGCCAGTACCTCGGGACGGGCTGAAGCTTTCTTT
TRBJ1-5,TRBV5-6,-,-,CASSLRSSLQAQHF,TGTGCCAGCAGCTTGAGGTCCAGTCTCCAGGCCCAGCATTTT
TRBJ1-1,TRBV15,few,-,CATSPWGSNTEAFF,TGTGCCACCAGCCCGTGGGGATCGAACACTGAAGCTTTCTTT
TRBJ1-3,TRBV11-3,-,-,CASSSGGLGNTIYF,TGTGCCAGCAGCTCCGGGGGTCTCGGAAACACCATATATTTT
TRBJ1-1,TRBV2,-,-,CASGAGIGTEAFF,TGTGCCAGCGGGGCGGGGATTGGGACTGAAGCTTTCTTT
TRBJ2-5,TRBV25-1,few,-,CASSEEGRAETQYF,TGTGCCAGCAGTGAAGAAGGCAGGGCGGAGACCCAGTACTTC
TRBJ1-3,TRBV9,-,-,CASSVQPGKGGGNTIYF,TGTGCCAGCAGCGTCCAACCCGGGAAGGGAGGTGGAAACACCATATATTTT
TRBJ1-1,TRBV10-3,-,TRBD1,CAISGDRGEGAFF,TGTGCCATCTCAGGGGACAGGGGAGAGGGAGCTTTCTTT
TRBJ2-5,TRBV7-2,few,TRBD2,CASSLAFLWEGSKTQYF,TGTGCCAGCAGCTTAGCCTTTTTATGGGAGGGCTCCAAGACCCAGTACTTC
TRBJ2-6,TRBV18,-,-,CASSPPEGLSVRGANVLTF,TGTGCCAGCTCACCACCGGAAGGGTTGAGTGTGAGAGGGGCCAACGTCCTGACTTTC
TRBJ1-2,TRBV7-2,once,-,CASSLGGSLYGYTF,TGTGCCAGCAGCTTAGGAGGCAGTTTATATGGCTACACCTTC
TRBJ2-3,TRBV6-7,once,-,CASSSGTPAVRLRNTDTQYF,TGTGCCAGCAGTTCCGGGACCCCGGCGGTCAGGCTCCGAAACACAGATACGCAGTATTTT
TRBJ1-1,TRBV2,-,TRBD1,CASNGQGAVEAFF,TGTGCCAGCAACGGACAGGGGGCTGTTGAAGCTTTCTTT
TRBJ2-7,TRBV6-1,-,-,CASSTRSYEQYF,TGTGCCAGCAGTACCCGCAGTTACGAGCAGTACTTC
TRBJ1-2,TRBV7-2,few,TRBD1,CASSKTGGYTF,TGTGCCAGCAGCAAGACAGGGGGCTACACCTTC
TRBJ2-2,TRBV5-1,-,TRBD2,CASSTRLAGASGELFF,TGCGCCAGCAGCACCCGACTAGCGGGAGCTTCCGGGGAGCTGTTTTTT
TRBJ1-2,TRBV5-6,-,-,CASNPGGSNYGYTF,TGTGCCAGCAACCCCGGTGGGTCTAACTATGGCTACACCTTC
TRBJ2-2,TRBV7-9,-,-,CASSPAGRMNTGELFF,TGTGCCAGCAGCCCCGCGGGCAGGATGAACACCGGGGAGCTGTTTTTT